The clone carrying this TCR beta chain was seen a few times. Reverse transcription of roughly 0.45 to 1 ug RNA was performed with random hexamers. Amplification of TCR beta CDR3 across 54 Vbeta and 13 Jbeta was performed with immunoSEQ multiplex PCR. TCRdb analysed the immunoSEQ multiplex PCR reads with MiXCR anew, one entry per CDR3 protein. The data hold 130,000 or so distinct CDR3 sequences, with 80% observed a single time. The data were taken from a study of CD8 T cells in Susac syndrome. In blood CD8+ and CD4+ T cells, TCR beta underwent sequencing. The study used treatment-naive patients who had stable or active relapsing-remitting disease as multiple sclerosis controls. Negative magnetic isolation gave CD8+ and CD4+ cells; FACS enriched CD8+ TEMRA. Trimming cost V 5 bases and J 6 bases; bases outside gene matches: 11. The CDR3 loop spans 15 amino acids. Per the germline V gene, CDR1 is SGHNT and CDR2 is YENEEA.

Sequencing was done on a sample of CD8+ T cells from PBMCs. This sequence was found in a human donor with multiple sclerosis. The genes are TRBV11-3 and TRBJ1-1, with 8 nucleotides matching TRBD1. In DNA form, the CDR3 reads TGTGCCAGCAGCGCACCACAGGGGGTTTTAGCTGAAGCTTTCTTT. As protein: CASSAPQGVLAEAFF.